The text below deals with one T cell receptor (beta chain). Individuals drawn from some 25 US areas were about 18 to 100 years old. Which cohort a participant joined came from the clinical history participants gave. The CDR3 contains 12 residues. Trimming took off 3 bases at V and 6 bases at J, with 9 bases between the two ends. Per germline, CDR1 LGHDT and CDR2 YNNKEL (reference sequence). Here immunoSEQ multiplex PCR was the method, and the copy in TCRdb shows in-frame clones only, minus some. In the table there are 150,000 to 200,000 clones, 80% of which are singletons. The data derive from a study of blood T cell repertoires in COVID-19. The wider study: PBMCs, B-cell-depleted T cells, or T cells provided the cDNA or gDNA that made up the material.

The chain carries TRBV3-1 (or the pseudogene TRBV3-2) and TRBJ2-7; D might be TRBD1 (6 bases). The material sequenced was PBMCs or T cells enriched from blood (not recorded which). The receptor was derived from a woman aged 60-75 years who had recovered from COVID-19. CDR3 sequence reads: CASSHQGLEQYF. The CDR3 region has the DNA TGTGCCAGCAGCCACCAGGGGCTCGAGCAGTACTTC.